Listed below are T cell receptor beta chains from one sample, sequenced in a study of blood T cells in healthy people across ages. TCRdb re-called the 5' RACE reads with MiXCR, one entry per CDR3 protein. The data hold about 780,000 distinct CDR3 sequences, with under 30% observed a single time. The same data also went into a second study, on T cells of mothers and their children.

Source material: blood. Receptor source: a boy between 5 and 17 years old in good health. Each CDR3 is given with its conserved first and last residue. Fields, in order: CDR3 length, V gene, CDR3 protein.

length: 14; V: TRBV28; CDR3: CASRNRAGANVLTF
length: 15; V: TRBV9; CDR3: CASSPGGTRTDEQFF
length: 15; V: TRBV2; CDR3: CASLPGTGHTDTQYF
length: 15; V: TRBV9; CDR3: CASSNTTGSGSPLHF
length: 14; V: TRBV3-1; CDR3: CASSQEDRAYGYTF
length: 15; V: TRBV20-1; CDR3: CSARDLGGGSYEQYF
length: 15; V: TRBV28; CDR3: CASSFGAVGQGMQYF
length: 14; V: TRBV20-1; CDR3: CSARAGAGNSPLHF
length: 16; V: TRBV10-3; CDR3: CAISESGRSSYNEQFF
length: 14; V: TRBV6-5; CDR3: CASSYRSRGTEAFF
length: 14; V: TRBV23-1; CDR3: CASSQTRQGNEQYF
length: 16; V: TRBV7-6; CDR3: CASSLTTGGPGETQYF
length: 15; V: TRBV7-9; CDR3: CASSWTISPQETQYF
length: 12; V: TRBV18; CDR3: CAGGGYTDTQYF
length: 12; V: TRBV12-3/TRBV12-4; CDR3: CASISSTDTQYF
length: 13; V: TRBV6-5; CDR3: CASSFSRDYEQYF
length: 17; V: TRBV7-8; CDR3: CASSLGPLSSGANVLTF
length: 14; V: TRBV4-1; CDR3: CASKEGPGANVLTF
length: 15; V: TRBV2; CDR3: CASSEFGTDNQPQHF
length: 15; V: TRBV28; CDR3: CASSLGLAGANVLTF
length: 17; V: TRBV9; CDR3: CASSALERDRTQETQYF
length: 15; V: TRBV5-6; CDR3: CASTTSGGADNEQFF
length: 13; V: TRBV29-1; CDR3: CSVASSGNTEAFF
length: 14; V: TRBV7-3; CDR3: CASSFSAGNYGYTF
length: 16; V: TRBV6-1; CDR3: CASSEFGTGDNQPQHF
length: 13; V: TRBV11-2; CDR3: CASILASSTEAFF
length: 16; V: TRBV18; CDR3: CASSPFAGTSQETQYF
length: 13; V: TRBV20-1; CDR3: CSAEGADNNEQFF
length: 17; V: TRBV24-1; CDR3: CATSDGVGAASYNEQFF
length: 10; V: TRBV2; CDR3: CASRERGYTF
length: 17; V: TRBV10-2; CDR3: CASRRRGSLPGANVLTF
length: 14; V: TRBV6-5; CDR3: CASRTGVGRGEQYF
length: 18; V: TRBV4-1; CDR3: CASSQVLLGGGHGDTQYF
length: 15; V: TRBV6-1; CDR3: CASSPEETDYYGYTF
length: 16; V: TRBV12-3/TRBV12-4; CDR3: CASRLLTSDNTGELFF
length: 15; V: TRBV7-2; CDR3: CASSLRHGRNHEQYF
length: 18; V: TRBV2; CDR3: CASSERGGLAVVIGEQFF
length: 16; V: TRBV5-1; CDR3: CASSYLGGDSTDTQYF
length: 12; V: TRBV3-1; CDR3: CASRGGLEGYTF
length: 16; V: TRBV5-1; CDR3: CASSAGTAGSSHTQYF
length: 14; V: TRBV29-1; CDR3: CSVESREGRAEAFF
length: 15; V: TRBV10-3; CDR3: CANFSGGPYSYEQYF
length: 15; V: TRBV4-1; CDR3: CASSQGLGTQETQYF
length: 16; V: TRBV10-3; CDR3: CAISESTGTSVDTQYF
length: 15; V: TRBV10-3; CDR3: CAISSLEGAKETQYF
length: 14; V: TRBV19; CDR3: CASSATGGGETQYF
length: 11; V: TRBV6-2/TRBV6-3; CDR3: CASSRGVTQYF
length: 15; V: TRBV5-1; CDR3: CASSPTGRGAYEQYF
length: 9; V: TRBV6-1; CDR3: CACSQPQHF
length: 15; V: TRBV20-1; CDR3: CSAKTSGGPQETQYF
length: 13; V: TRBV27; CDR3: CASRLQVAYEQYF
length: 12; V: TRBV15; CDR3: CATSRDGVTIYF
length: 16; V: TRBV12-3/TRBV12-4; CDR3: CASSPGGTHLNYGYTF
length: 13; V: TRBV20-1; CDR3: CSGWRANTGELFF
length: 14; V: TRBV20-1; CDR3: CSASLRGVYNEQFF
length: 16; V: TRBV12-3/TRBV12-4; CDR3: CASSFERGLPGETQYF
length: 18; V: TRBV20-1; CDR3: CSARGGLAGGLPYNEQFF
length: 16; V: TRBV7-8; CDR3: CASSRGVGDSEETQYF
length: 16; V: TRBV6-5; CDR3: CASSYSAGSYQETQYF
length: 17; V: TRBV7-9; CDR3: CASSWGLAGIIQETQYF